This entry lists 13 T cell receptor beta chains sequenced from one sample in a study of blood T cell repertoires in COVID-19. Profiling relied on immunoSEQ multiplex PCR, and the TCRdb table lists in-frame clones only, not all of them. In the table there are about 150,000 clones, 85% to 90% of which are singletons. The sample consisted of peripheral blood. These receptors originate from a woman aged 40 to 49 with acute or convalescent COVID-19.

The rearrangement links TRBV18 to TRBJ2-7; no reliable D call. CDR1 is KGHSH, CDR2 LQKENI, per germline. V lost 5 bases and J 4 bases, leaving 9 bases between the germline ends. The CDR3 is made up of 12 amino acids. The CDR3 here is CASSATRYEQYF. As DNA, the CDR3 is TGTGCCAGCTCAGCGACTCGTTACGAGCAGTACTTC.

This clone was detected once. The V and J genes are TRBV28 and TRBJ2-3, with TRBD2 as a possible D gene (6 bases). Germline V gene lookup returns CDR1 MDHEN and CDR2 SYDVKM. This CDR3 contains 13 residues. V shed 6 bases and J shed 2 bases, with 9 bases lying between them. The CDR3 protein is CASREGYTDTQYF. The CDR3 DNA sequence: TGTGCCAGCAGGGAGGGATACACAGATACGCAGTATTTT.

The chain joins TRBV5-1 to TRBJ2-5; maybe TRBD2 (5 bases). Trimming removed 6 bases at V and 2 bases at J, with 8 bases between. CDR1 and CDR2 (germline): SGHRS, YFSETQ. The CDR3 is 12 residues long. This chain's CDR3 is CASTRGQETQYF. The CDR3 DNA sequence: TGCGCCAGCACCCGGGGACAAGAGACCCAGTACTTC.

V gene TRBV9 combines with J gene TRBJ2-3; 10 positions agree with TRBD1. Germline loops: CDR1 SGDLS, CDR2 YYNGEE. CDR3 size: 14 residues. V was pared by 8 bases and J by 0 bases, with 3 bases of the junction left unmatched. The CDR3 bases are TGTGCCAGTACGGGACAGGGGAGCACAGATACGCAGTATTTT. As protein: CASTGQGSTDTQYF.

J is TRBJ2-2 and V is TRBV3-1 (or the pseudogene TRBV3-2); 11 positions match TRBD2. The J segment lost 4 bases and the V segment lost 4 bases, leaving 5 bases of the junction unmatched. Germline CDR1 and CDR2: LGHDT and YNNKEL (reference sequence). The CDR3 is 16 amino acids. The CDR3 nucleotides are TGTGCCAGCAGCCTCGGGACTAGCGGTCGCACCGGGGAGCTGTTTTTT. This sequence encodes CASSLGTSGRTGELFF.

The genes are TRBV7-9 and TRBJ1-2; 7 bases are shared with TRBD1. The CDR3 spans 14 residues. Germline V lookup: CDR1 SEHNR, CDR2 FQNEAQ (reference sequence). V shed 5 bases, J shed 3 bases, and the junction held 6 bases outside the gene matches. The CDR3 reads CASSLNRGDYGYTF. Written as DNA, the CDR3 is TGTGCCAGCAGCCTAAACAGGGGTGACTATGGCTACACCTTC.

The chain combines TRBV7-9 with TRBJ2-1; 8 bases map to TRBD2. The V and J ends lost 2 bases and 8 bases, in that order; junction bases with no gene match: 8. Germline loops: CDR1 SEHNR, CDR2 FQNEAQ (reference sequence). The CDR3 runs 15 residues. CDR3 sequence reads: CASSLSPGGADEQFF. CDR3 DNA sequence: TGTGCCAGCAGCTTATCACCCGGGGGGGCAGATGAGCAGTTCTTC.

The V call is TRBV19, the J call TRBJ2-1, with a tentative D call TRBD1 (6 bases). V lost 4 bases and J lost 6, with 13 bases in between. The CDR3 consists of 14 residues. Germline values: CDR1 LNHDA, CDR2 SQIVND (reference sequence). CDR3 DNA sequence: TGTGCCAGTAGTACCCCCCAACAGGGCAATGAGCAGTTCTTC. Translating it yields CASSTPQQGNEQFF. Complete variable domain (other parts from reference TRBV19 and TRBJ2-1): DGGITQSPKYLFRKEGQNVTLSCEQNLNHDAMYWYRQDPGQGLRLIYYSQIVNDFQKGDIAEGYSVSREKKESFPLTVTSAQKNPTAFYLCASSTPQQGNEQFFGPGTRLTVL.

The chain couples TRBV21-1 to TRBJ2-5; the D segment call TRBD2 is taken from the table without a DNA check. TRBV21-1 is a documented pseudogene. The CDR3 is 12 amino acids. The CDR3 reads CASTLYQETQYF. The CDR3 DNA reads as TGTGCCAGCACCTTGTACCAAGAGACCCAGTACTTC.

For this clone: Other DNA sequences of this sample code for an identical CDR3. The gene calls are TRBV4-1 and TRBJ2-7, with D unclear. CDR1 is MGHRA, CDR2 YSYEKL, per germline. The length of the CDR3 is 15 residues. The ends were cut back, 0 bases at V and 4 bases at J, with 13 bases in the middle. CDR3 sequence (DNA): TGCGCCAGCAGCCAAGATTTTCCGGGTTCTTACGAGCAGTACTTC. Amino acid sequence: CASSQDFPGSYEQYF.

The chain recombines TRBV9 with TRBJ1-1, with 8 bases that match TRBD1. The CDR3 length is 14 residues. Per germline, CDR1 SGDLS and CDR2 YYNGEE. With 4 bases clipped from V and 1 base from J, the junction kept 3 bases outside the gene matches. Here the CDR3 DNA reads TGTGCCAGCAGCTCAGGACAGGGGAACACTGAAGCTTTCTTT. It yields the protein CASSSGQGNTEAFF.

Here the CDR3 reads CASSRFRGFAEAFF. The CDR3 DNA follows: TGTGCCAGCAGCCGATTCAGGGGGTTCGCTGAAGCTTTCTTT. The chain joins TRBV14 to TRBJ1-1, with TRBD1 matching over 7 bases. Germline lookup yields CDR1 SGHDN and CDR2 FVKESK. The CDR3 is 14 amino acids. V shed 4 bases and J 6 bases; nucleotides not matched to a gene: 8. The variable domain in full, with the rest retrieved from reference TRBV14 and TRBJ1-1, is EAGVTQFPSHSVIEKGQTVTLRCDPISGHDNLYWYRRVMGKEIKFLLHFVKESKQDESGMPNNRFLAERTGGTYSTLKVQPAELEDSGVYFCASSRFRGFAEAFFGQGTRLTVV.

This sequence joins TRBV6-6 and TRBJ1-2; 8 bases line up with TRBD1. This CDR3 comprises 18 residues. The J segment lost 4 bases and the V segment lost 8 bases, leaving 21 bases of the junction unmatched. Per germline, CDR1 MNHNY and CDR2 SVGAGI (reference sequence). CDR3 in amino acids: CASCLEYRSSGGRYGYTF. The CDR3 DNA reads as TGTGCCAGCTGTCTCGAATATAGGTCCTCAGGGGGCCGCTATGGCTACACCTTC.